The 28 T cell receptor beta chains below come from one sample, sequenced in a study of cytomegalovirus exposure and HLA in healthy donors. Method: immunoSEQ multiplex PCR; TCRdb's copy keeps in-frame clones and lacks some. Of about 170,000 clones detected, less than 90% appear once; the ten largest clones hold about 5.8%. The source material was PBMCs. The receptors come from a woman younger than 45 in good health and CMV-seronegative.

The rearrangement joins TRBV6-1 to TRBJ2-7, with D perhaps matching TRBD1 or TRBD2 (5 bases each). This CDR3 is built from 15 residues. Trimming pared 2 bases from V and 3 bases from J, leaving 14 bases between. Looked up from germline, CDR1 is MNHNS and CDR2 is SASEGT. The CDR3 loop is CASSEQGDPLYEQYF. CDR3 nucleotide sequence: TGTGCCAGCAGTGAACAGGGAGACCCCCTCTACGAGCAGTACTTC.

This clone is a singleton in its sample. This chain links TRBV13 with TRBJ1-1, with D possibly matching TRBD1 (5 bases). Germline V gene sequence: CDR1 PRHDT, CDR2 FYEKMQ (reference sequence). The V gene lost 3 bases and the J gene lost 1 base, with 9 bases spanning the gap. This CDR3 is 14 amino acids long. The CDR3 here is CASSFSDRNTEAFF. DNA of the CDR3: TGTGCCAGCAGCTTCTCTGACAGGAACACTGAAGCTTTCTTT.

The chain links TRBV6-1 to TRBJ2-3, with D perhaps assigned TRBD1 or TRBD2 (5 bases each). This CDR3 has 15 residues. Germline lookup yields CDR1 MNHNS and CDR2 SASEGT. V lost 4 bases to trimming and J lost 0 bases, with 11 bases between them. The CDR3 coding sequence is TGTGCCAGCAGTGGAGGGGATTCCAGCACAGATACGCAGTATTTT. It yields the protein CASSGGDSSTDTQYF.

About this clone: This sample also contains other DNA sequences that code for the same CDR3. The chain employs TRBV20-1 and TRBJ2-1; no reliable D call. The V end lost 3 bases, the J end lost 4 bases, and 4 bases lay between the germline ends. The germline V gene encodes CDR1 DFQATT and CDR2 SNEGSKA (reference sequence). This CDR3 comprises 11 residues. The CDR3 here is CSARGYNEQFF. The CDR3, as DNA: TGCAGTGCTAGGGGTTACAATGAGCAGTTCTTC.

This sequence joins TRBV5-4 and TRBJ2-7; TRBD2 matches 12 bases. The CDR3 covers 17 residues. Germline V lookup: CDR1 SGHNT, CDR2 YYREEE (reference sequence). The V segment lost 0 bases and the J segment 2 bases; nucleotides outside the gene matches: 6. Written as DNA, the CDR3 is TGTGCCAGCAGCTTGGGACTAGCGGGGGCGTCTACCTACGAGCAGTACTTC. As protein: CASSLGLAGASTYEQYF.

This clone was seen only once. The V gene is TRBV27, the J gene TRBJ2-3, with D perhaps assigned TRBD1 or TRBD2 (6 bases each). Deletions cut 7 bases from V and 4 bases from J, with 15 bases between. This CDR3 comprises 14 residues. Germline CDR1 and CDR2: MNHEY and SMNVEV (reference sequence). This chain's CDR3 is CASKSGGRADTQYF. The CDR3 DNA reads TGTGCCAGCAAGTCCGGGGGCCGAGCAGATACGCAGTATTTT.

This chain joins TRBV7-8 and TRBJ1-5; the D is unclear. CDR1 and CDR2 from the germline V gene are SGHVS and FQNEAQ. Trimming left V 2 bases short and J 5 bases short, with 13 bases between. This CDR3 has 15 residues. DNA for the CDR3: TGTGCCAGCAGCTTACGCCGAAGAGGCGATCAGCCCCAGCATTTT. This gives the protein CASSLRRRGDQPQHF. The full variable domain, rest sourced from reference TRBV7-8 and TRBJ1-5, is GAGVSQSPRYKVAKRGQDVALRCDPISGHVSLFWYQQALGQGPEFLTYFQNEAQLDKSGLPSDRFFAERPEGSVSTLKIQRTQQEDSAVYLCASSLRRRGDQPQHFGDGTRLSIL.

CDR3 protein: CASRGEGGTEAFF. The DNA for the CDR3 is TGTGCCAGCCGAGGAGAGGGGGGCACTGAAGCTTTCTTT. The chain combines TRBV6-4 with TRBJ1-1; D might be TRBD1 (6 bases). CDR3 size: 13 residues. Trimming pared 8 bases from V and 4 bases from J, leaving 14 bases between. Germline-derived CDR1 and CDR2 are MRHNA and SNTAGT.

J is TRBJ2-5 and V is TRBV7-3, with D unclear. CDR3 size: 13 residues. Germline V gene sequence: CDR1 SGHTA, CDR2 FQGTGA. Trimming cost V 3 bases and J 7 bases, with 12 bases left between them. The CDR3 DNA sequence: TGTGCCAGCAGCTTCGCTCCGTTGGGGACCCAGTACTTC. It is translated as CASSFAPLGTQYF.

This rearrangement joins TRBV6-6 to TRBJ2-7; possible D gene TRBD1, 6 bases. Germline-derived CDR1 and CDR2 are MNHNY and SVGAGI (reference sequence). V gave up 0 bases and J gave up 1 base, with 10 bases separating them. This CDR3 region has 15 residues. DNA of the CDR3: TGTGCCAGCAGTTACTCTCGGGACACTTCCTACGAGCAGTACTTC. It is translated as CASSYSRDTSYEQYF.

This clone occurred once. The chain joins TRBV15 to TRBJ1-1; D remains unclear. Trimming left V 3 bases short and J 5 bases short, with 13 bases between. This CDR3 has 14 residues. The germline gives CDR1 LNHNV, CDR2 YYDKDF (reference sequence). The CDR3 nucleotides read TGTGCCACCAGCAGGGGCCCCTCGGGGACTGAAGCTTTCTTT. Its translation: CATSRGPSGTEAFF.

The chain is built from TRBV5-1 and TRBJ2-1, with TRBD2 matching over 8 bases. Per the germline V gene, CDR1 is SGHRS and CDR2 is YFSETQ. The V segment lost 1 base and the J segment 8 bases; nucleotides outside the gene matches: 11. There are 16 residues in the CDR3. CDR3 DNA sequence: TGCGCCAGCAGCTTGTCGCGGGGGGCATCCTTCGATGAGCAGTTCTTC. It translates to CASSLSRGASFDEQFF. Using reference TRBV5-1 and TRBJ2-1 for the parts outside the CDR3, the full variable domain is KAGVTQTPRYLIKTRGQQVTLSCSPISGHRSVSWYQQTPGQGLQFLFEYFSETQRNKGNFPGRFSGRQFSNSRSEMNVSTLELGDSALYLCASSLSRGASFDEQFFGPGTRLTVL.

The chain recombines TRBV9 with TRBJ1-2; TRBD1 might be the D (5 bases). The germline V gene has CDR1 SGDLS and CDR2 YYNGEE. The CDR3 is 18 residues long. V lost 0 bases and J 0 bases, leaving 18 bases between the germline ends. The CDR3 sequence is CASSVDAIGVAPNYGYTF. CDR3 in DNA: TGTGCCAGCAGCGTAGACGCCATAGGGGTGGCCCCTAACTATGGCTACACCTTC.

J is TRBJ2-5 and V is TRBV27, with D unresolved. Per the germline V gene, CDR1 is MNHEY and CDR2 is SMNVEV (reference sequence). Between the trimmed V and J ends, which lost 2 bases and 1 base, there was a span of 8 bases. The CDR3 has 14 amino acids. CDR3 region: CASSLMEFQETQYF. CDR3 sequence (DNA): TGTGCCAGCAGTTTAATGGAATTCCAAGAGACCCAGTACTTC.

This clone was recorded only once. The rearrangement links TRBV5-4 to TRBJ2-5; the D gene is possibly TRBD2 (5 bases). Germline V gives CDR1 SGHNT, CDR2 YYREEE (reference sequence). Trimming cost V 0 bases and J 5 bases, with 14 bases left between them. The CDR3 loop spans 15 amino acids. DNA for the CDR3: TGTGCCAGCAGCTTGGGAGGGAGTGAGGCCGAGACCCAGTACTTC. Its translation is CASSLGGSEAETQYF.

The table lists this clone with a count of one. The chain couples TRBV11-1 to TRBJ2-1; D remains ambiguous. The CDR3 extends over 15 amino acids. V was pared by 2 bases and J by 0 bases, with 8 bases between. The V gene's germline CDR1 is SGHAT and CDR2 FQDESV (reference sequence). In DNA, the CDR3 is TGTGCCAGCAGCTTAATGGCGGCCTCCTACAATGAGCAGTTCTTC. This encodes CASSLMAASYNEQFF. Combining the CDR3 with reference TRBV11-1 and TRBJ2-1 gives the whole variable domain EAEVAQSPRYKITEKSQAVAFWCDPISGHATLYWYRQILGQGPELLVQFQDESVVDDSQLPKDRFSAERLKGVDSTLKIQPAELGDSAMYLCASSLMAASYNEQFFGPGTRLTVL.

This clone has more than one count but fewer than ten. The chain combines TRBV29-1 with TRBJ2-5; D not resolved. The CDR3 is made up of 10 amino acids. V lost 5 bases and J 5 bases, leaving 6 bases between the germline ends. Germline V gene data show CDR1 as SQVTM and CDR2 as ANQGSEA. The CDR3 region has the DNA TGCAGCGTTAATTGGGAGACCCAGTACTTC. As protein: CSVNWETQYF.

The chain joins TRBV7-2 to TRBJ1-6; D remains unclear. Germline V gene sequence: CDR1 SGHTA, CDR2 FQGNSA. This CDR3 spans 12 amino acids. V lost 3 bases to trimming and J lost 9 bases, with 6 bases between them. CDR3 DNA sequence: TGTGCCAGCAGCTTCGTTTCTTCACCCCTCCACTTT. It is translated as CASSFVSSPLHF. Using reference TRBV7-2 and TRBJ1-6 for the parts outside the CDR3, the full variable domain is GAGVSQSPSNKVTEKGKDVELRCDPISGHTALYWYRQSLGQGLEFLIYFQGNSAPDKSGLPSDRFSAERTGGSVSTLTIQRTQQEDSAVYLCASSFVSSPLHFGNGTRLTVT.

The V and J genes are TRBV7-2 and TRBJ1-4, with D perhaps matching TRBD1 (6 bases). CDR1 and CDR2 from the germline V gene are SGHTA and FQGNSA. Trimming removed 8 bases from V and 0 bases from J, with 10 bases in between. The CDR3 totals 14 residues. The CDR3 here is CASGQGSTNEKLFF. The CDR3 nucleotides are TGTGCCAGCGGGCAGGGGTCAACTAATGAAAAACTGTTTTTT.

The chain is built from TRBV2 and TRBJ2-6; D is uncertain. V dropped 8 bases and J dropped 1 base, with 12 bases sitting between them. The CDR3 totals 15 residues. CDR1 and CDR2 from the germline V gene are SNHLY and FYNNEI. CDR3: CASSLDLSGANVLTF. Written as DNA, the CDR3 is TGTGCCAGCTCTTTGGACCTATCTGGGGCCAACGTCCTGACTTTC.

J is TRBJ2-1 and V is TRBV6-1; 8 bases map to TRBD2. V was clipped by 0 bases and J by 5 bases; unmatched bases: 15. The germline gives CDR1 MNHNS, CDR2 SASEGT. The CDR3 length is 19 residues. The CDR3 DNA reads TGTGCCAGCAGTGAAGCGCTTATACTTTCGGGGGGGGAGAACAATGAGCAGTTCTTC. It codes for CASSEALILSGGENNEQFF.

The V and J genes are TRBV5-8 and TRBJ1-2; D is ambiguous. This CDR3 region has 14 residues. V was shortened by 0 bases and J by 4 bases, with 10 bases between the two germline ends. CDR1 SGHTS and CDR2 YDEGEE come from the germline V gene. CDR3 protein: CASSLGLIGYGYTF. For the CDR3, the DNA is TGTGCCAGCAGCTTGGGTCTGATCGGCTATGGCTACACCTTC. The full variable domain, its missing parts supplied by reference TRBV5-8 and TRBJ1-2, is EAGVTQSPTHLIKTRGQQATLRCSPISGHTSVYWYQQALGLGLQFLLWYDEGEERNRGNFPPRFSGRQFPNYSSELNVNALELEDSALYLCASSLGLIGYGYTFGSGTRLTVV.

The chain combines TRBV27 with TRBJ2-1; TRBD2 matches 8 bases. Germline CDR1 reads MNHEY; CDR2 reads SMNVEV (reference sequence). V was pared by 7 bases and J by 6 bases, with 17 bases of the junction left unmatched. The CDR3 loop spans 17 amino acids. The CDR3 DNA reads TGTGCCAGCACCCAAGTAGCGGGACCCGCACAGGGCAATGAGCAGTTCTTC. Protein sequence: CASTQVAGPAQGNEQFF.

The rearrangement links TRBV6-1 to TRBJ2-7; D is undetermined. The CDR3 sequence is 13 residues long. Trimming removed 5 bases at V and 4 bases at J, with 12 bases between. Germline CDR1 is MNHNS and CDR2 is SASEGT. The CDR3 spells CASSSSGSYEQYF. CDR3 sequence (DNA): TGTGCCAGCAGTTCCTCCGGATCTTACGAGCAGTACTTC.

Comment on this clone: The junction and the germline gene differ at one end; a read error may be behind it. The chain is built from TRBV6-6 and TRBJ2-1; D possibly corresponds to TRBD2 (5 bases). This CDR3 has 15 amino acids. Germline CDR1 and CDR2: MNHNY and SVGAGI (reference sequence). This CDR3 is CASSDSGLNYNEQFF. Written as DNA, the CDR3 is TGTGCCAGCAGTGACTCGGGGTTGAACTACAATGAGCAGTTCTTC.

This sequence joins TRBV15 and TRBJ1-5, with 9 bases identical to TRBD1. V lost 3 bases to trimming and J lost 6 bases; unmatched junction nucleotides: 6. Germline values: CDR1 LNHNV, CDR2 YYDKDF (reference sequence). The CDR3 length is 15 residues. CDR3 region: CATSRDRGPGQPQHF. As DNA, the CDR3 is TGTGCCACCAGCAGGGACAGGGGACCGGGTCAGCCCCAGCATTTT.

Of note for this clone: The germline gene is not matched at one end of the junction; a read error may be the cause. Here the CDR3 DNA reads TGCGCCAGCCGCCAGACCGGGACTCAAATCACCTACGAGCAGTACTTC. Protein product: CASRQTGTQITYEQYF. The chain uses TRBV4-3 and TRBJ2-7, with a tentative D call TRBD2 (6 bases). CDR1 LGHNA and CDR2 YSLEER come from the germline V gene. This CDR3 spans 16 amino acids.

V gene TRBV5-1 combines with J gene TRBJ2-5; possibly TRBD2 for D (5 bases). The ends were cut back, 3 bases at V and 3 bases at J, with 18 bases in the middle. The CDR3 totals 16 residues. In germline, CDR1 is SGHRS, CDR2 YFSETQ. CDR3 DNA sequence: TGCGCCAGCAGCTATGGGTCCCTAGAGGGCAAAGAGACCCAGTACTTC. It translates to CASSYGSLEGKETQYF.